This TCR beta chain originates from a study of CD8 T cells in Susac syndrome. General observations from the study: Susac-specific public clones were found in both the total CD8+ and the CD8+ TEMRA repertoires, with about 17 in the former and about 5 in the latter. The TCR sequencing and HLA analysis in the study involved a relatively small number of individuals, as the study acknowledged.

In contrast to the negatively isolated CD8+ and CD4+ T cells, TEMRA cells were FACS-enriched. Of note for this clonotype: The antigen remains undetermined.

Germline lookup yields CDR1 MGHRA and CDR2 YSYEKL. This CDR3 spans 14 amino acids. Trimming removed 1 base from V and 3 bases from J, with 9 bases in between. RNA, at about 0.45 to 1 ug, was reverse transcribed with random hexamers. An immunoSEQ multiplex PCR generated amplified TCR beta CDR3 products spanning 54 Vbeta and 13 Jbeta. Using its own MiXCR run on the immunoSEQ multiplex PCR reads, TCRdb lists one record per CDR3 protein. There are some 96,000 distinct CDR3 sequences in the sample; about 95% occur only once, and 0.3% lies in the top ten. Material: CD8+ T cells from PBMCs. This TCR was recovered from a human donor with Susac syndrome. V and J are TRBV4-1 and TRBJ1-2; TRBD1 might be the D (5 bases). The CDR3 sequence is CASSQVRDDYGYTF. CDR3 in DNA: TGCGCCAGCAGCCAAGTCAGGGACGACTATGGCTACACCTTC.